This passage covers 14 T cell receptor beta chains from one sample sequenced in a study of response to subunit inactivated influenza vaccine. TCRdb analysed the RT-PCR reads with MiXCR anew, one entry per CDR3 protein. The sample lists some 570,000 distinct CDR3 sequences, roughly 12% occurring once. The sample was also reused in another study, on T cells expressing NK-cell markers. That source reports: Libraries used 5'RACE template switching adding universal primer site and UMIs.

Source: PBMCs from blood, taken on the day of vaccination. These TCRs come from a man aged 45-65 years who received an inactivated influenza vaccine.

This clonotype has just a few counts. The chain links TRBV5-6 to TRBJ2-3; maybe TRBD1 (5 bases). Germline loops: CDR1 SGHDT, CDR2 YYEEEE. V lost 5 bases and J lost 2, with 15 bases in between. This CDR3 comprises 15 residues. DNA of the CDR3: TGTGCCAGCAGGACCTACAGGACGACCACAGATACGCAGTATTTT. Translation gives CASRTYRTTTDTQYF.

This clonotype was found many times. The chain joins TRBV6-2 or TRBV6-3 to TRBJ1-1; tentatively, D is TRBD1 (5 bases). Germline V gene lookup returns CDR1 MNHEY and CDR2 SVGEGT. V dropped 6 bases and J dropped 4 bases, with 18 bases sitting between them. The CDR3 has 15 amino acids. CDR3: CASRSRQGVGTEAFF. The DNA of the CDR3 is TGTGCCAGCAGGTCCCGCCAGGGAGTTGGCACTGAAGCTTTCTTT.

This clonotype was seen a handful of times. The chain carries TRBV5-4 and TRBJ2-5; 7 bases fit TRBD1. Germline V gives CDR1 SGHNT, CDR2 YYREEE (reference sequence). V was pared by 0 bases and J by 2 bases, with 7 bases of the junction left unmatched. The CDR3 has 16 amino acids. The CDR3 nucleotides read TGTGCCAGCAGCTTGGTGCCCTGGGACAGACAAGAGACCCAGTACTTC. Its translation is CASSLVPWDRQETQYF.

This clonotype occurred a few times. This CDR3 reads CASSLVVAGDQTQYF. The CDR3 DNA reads as TGTGCCAGCAGCTTAGTGGTAGCGGGGGACCAAACCCAGTACTTC. The chain is built from TRBV7-2 and TRBJ2-5; 9 bases agree with TRBD2. From germline, CDR1 is SGHTA and CDR2 FQGNSA. V trimming: 1 base; J trimming: 8 bases; junction bases outside the gene matches: 8. This CDR3 is built from 15 residues.

This clonotype was counted many times. The CDR3 spells CASSPWTEGSGNTIYF. CDR3 DNA sequence: TGTGCCAGCAGCCCCTGGACAGAGGGTTCTGGAAACACCATATATTTT. The V and J genes are TRBV4-2 and TRBJ1-3, with D tentatively TRBD1 (6 bases). The CDR3 covers 16 residues. Germline loops: CDR1 LGHNA, CDR2 YNFKEQ. Trimming took 4 bases from V and 1 from J, leaving 14 bases between them.

This clonotype was observed a few times. The V gene is TRBV11-2, the J gene TRBJ2-7; D call uncertain. Looked up from germline, CDR1 is SGHAT and CDR2 is FQNNGV. Trimming cost V 1 base and J 2 bases, with 12 bases left between them. The CDR3 extends over 15 amino acids. CDR3 in DNA: TGTGCCAGCAGCTTAGGCCGGACCGCCGCCTACGAGCAGTACTTC. This gives the protein CASSLGRTAAYEQYF.

The V gene is TRBV27, the J gene TRBJ2-2, with no clear D. The germline V gene encodes CDR1 MNHEY and CDR2 SMNVEV (reference sequence). This CDR3 has 17 amino acids. The V gene lost 6 bases and the J gene lost 3 bases, with 20 bases spanning the gap. CDR3 region: CASRKMSSWAHTGELFF. The CDR3 coding sequence is TGTGCCAGCAGGAAGATGAGCTCCTGGGCGCACACCGGGGAGCTGTTTTTT.

This clonotype showed up many times. V and J are TRBV3-1 and TRBJ1-1; unclear D gene. The V and J ends lost 4 bases and 4 bases respectively, with 13 bases between them. CDR1 is LGHDT, CDR2 YNNKEL, per germline (reference sequence). CDR3 length equals 14 residues. CDR3 loop: CASSPLGVSTEAFF. CDR3 coding DNA: TGTGCCAGCAGCCCCTTAGGAGTATCCACTGAAGCTTTCTTT.

This clonotype occurred a few times. J is TRBJ2-5 and V is TRBV20-1; 7 bases agree with TRBD1. This CDR3 region has 16 residues. CDR1 is DFQATT and CDR2 is SNEGSKA in the germline V gene (reference sequence). The V and J ends lost 8 bases and 1 base, in that order; junction bases with no gene match: 16. The CDR3 sequence is CSCPESDRETQETQYF. The CDR3 DNA follows: TGCAGTTGCCCTGAATCCGACAGGGAGACCCAAGAGACCCAGTACTTC.

This clonotype was detected only a few times. The J gene is TRBJ2-1, the V gene TRBV11-2; 8 positions match TRBD1. CDR1 is SGHAT, CDR2 FQNNGV, per germline. Trimming took 4 bases from V and 1 from J; bases not matched to a gene: 3. There are 15 residues in the CDR3. CDR3 sequence: CASSYGQGSYNEQFF. DNA for the CDR3: TGTGCCAGCAGCTACGGACAGGGATCCTACAATGAGCAGTTCTTC.

The gene calls are TRBV20-1 and TRBJ2-1, with D maybe TRBD1 (6 bases). Trimming cost V 5 bases and J 5 bases, with 13 bases left between them. This CDR3 is 13 amino acids long. The germline V gene encodes CDR1 DFQATT and CDR2 SNEGSKA (reference sequence). The CDR3 region is CSAGAGADNEQFF. The CDR3 DNA follows: TGCAGTGCTGGGGCAGGGGCGGACAATGAGCAGTTCTTC.

A few counts support this clonotype. The CDR3 is CASSPRRGEGTDTQYF. The CDR3 bases are TGTGCCAGCAGCCCCAGGAGGGGCGAAGGCACAGATACGCAGTATTTT. The chain uses TRBV7-9 and TRBJ2-3; possible D gene TRBD2, 6 bases. V lost 5 bases, J lost 1 base, and 16 bases lay in between. The CDR3 has 16 residues. CDR1 and CDR2 from the germline V gene are SEHNR and FQNEAQ (reference sequence). Full variable domain (rest looked up from reference TRBV7-9 and TRBJ2-3): DTGVSQNPRHKITKRGQNVTFRCDPISEHNRLYWYRQTLGQGPEFLTYFQNEAQLEKSRLLSDRFSAERPKGSFSTLEIQRTEQGDSAMYLCASSPRRGEGTDTQYFGPGTRLTVL.

The J gene is TRBJ2-1, the V gene TRBV7-6; 10 bases map to TRBD2. V lost 4 bases and J lost 6; bases outside the gene matches: 18. Germline CDR1 reads SGHVS; CDR2 reads FNYEAQ. CDR3 length equals 19 residues. DNA for the CDR3: TGTGCCAGCAGCTCCCAACTAATACTAGCGGGAAGCGGGCTCAATGAGCAGTTCTTC. Protein sequence: CASSSQLILAGSGLNEQFF.

In this sample, this clonotype turned up many times. The rearrangement links TRBV5-1 to TRBJ2-7, with D maybe TRBD2 (5 bases). CDR3 size: 14 residues. Germline V gives CDR1 SGHRS, CDR2 YFSETQ. V was trimmed by 0 bases and J by 3 bases, leaving 10 bases between them. The CDR3 loop is CASSLDRGLYEQYF. CDR3 DNA sequence: TGCGCCAGCAGCTTGGATCGGGGTCTCTACGAGCAGTACTTC.